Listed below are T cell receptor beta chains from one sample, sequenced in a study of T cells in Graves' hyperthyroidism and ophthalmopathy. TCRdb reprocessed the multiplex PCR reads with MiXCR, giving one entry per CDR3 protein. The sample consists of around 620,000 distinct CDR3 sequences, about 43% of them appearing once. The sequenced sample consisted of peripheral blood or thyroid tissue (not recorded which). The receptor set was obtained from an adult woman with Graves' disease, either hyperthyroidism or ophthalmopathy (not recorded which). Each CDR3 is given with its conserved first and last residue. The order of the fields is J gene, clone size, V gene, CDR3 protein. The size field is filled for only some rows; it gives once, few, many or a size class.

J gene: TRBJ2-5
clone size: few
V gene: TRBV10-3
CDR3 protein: CAISSKLDREGMMETQYF

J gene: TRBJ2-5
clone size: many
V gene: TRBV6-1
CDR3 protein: CASIGRGLGETQYF

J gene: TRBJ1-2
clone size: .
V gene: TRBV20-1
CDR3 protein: CSASAGGYTF

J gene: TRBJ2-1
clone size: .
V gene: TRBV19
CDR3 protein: CATRSGHSYNEQFF

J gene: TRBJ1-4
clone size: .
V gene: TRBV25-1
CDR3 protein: CASSESGTGAEKLFF

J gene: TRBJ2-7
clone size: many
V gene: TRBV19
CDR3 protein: CASSTRDRYYEQYF

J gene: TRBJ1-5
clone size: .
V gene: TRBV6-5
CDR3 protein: CASTRRSNEPQHF

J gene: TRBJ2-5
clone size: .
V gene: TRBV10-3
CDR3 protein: CAIRDHTGETQYF

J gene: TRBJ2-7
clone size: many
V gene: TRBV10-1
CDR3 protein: CASSERAGDEQYF

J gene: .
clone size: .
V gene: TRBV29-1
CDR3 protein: CSARSGTGITGELFF

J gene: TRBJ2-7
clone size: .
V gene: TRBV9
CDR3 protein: CASLLGTGSSYEQYF

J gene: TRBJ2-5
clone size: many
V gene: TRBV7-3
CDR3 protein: CASSFGAGETQYF

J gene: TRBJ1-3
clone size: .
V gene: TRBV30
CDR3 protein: CAWSVGVEGEPGNTIYF

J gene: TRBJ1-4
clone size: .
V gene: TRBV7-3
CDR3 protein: CASSRTDRGLFF

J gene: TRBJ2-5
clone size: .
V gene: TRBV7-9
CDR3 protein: CASSFKAGMGGETQYF

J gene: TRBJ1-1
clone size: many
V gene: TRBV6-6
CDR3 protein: CASSDPGGAAFF

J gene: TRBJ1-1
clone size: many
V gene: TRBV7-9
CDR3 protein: CASSYLGGIGTFF

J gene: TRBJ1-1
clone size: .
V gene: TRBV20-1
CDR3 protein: CSARDGRPEAFF

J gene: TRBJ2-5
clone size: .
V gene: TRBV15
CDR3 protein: CATSSAPLGTPRETQYF

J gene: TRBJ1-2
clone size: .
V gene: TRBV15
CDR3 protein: CATSSSTGAGYTF

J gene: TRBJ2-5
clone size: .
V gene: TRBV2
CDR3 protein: CASSEPQGVAETQYF

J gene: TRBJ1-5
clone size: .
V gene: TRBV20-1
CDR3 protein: CSARAPLGDEQPQHF

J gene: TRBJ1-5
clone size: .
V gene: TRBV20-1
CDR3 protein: CSATRRVNQPQHF

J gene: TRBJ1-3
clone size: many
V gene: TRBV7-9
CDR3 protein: CASSLDLFNTIYF

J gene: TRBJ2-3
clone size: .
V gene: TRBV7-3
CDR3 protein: CASSLSGDIFTDTQYF

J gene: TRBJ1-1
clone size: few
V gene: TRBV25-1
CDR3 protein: CASSRPGATEAFF

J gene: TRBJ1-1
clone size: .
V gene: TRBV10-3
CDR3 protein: CAISEDSSTEAFF

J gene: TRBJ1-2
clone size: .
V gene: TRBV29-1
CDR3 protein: CSVDRAVYGYTF

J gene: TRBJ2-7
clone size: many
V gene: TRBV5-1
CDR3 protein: CASTWTSGYYEQYF

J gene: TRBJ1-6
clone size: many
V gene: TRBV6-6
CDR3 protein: CASSNSGGYSPLHF

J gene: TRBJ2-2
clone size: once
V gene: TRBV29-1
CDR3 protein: CSLGVTENTGELFF

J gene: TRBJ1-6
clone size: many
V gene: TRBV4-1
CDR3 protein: CASRGGIGANSPLHF

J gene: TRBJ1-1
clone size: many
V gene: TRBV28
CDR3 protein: CASSPSRQGLNTEAFF

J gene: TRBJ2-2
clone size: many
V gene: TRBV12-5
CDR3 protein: CASGFPGSGELFF

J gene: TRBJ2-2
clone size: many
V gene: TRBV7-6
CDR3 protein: CASSSWGGEASYWFANTGELFF

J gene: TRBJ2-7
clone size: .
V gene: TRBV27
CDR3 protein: CASSLRGYYEQYF

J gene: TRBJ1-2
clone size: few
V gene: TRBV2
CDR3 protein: CASRVAGSRGNTF

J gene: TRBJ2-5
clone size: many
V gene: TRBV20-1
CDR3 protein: CSARGGIQETQYF

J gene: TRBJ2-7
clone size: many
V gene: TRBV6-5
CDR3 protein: CASGERGSYEQYF

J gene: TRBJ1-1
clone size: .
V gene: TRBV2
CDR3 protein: CASSMDRVNTEAFF

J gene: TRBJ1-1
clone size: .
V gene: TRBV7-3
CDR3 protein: CASSPSGRDTEAFF

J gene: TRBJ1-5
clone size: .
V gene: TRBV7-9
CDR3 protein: CASSLVPQHF

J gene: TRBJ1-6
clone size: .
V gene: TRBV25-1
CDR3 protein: CASSLEGSGMYSPLHF

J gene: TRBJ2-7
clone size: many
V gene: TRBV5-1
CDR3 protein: CASSTGTGGVHEQYF

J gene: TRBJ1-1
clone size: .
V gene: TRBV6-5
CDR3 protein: CASSFAGRANTEAFF

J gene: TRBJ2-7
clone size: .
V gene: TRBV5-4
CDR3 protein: CASSSGQRSEQYF

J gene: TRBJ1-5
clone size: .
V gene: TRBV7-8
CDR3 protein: CASSRLPQGVISNQPQHF

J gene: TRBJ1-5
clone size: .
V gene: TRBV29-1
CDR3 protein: CSLRGPYSNQPQHF

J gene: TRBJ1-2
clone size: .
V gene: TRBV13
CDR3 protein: CASSMDRNYGYTF

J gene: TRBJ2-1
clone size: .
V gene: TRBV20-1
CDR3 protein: CSASPAGPYNEQFF

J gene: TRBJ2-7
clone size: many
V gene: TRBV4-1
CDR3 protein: CASSQKGTSGGGYEQYF

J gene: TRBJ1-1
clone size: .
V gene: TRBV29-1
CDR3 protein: CSLRTGLNTEAFF

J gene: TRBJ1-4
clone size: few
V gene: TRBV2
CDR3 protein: CASSVGQGREKLFF

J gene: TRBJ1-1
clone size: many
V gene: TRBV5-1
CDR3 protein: CASAAQGLNTEAFF

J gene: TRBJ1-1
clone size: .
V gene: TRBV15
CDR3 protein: CATSSLDSLNTEAFF